The rows below give T cell receptor beta chains drawn from one sample of a study of blood T cells in healthy people across ages. TCRdb recomputed calls from the 5' RACE reads with MiXCR, one row per CDR3 protein. The repertoire holds roughly 1.5 million distinct CDR3 sequences, around 40% seen once, with under 5% in the top ten. The specimen was blood. All receptors come from a woman between 18 and 29 years old in good health. Both conserved end residues are part of each CDR3. The D gene is left open where the match is weak. The size field is filled for only some rows; it gives once, few, many or a size class.

d_gene: -
v_gene: TRBV9
abundance: few
j_gene: TRBJ1-2
CDR3aa: CASSPWFGNNYGYTF
CDR3nt: TGTGCCAGCAGCCCTTGGTTCGGAAATAACTATGGCTACACCTTC

d_gene: TRBD2
v_gene: TRBV27
abundance: once
j_gene: TRBJ2-1
CDR3aa: CASSLSVSGGDEQFF
CDR3nt: TGTGCCAGCAGTTTATCGGTTAGCGGGGGGGATGAGCAGTTCTTC

d_gene: TRBD1
v_gene: TRBV12-3/TRBV12-4
abundance: few
j_gene: TRBJ1-5
CDR3aa: CASSLGQGVWQPQHF
CDR3nt: TGTGCCAGCAGTCTGGGACAGGGAGTATGGCAGCCCCAGCATTTT

d_gene: -
v_gene: TRBV20-1
abundance: -
j_gene: TRBJ2-3
CDR3aa: CSAPKAGPGDTQYF
CDR3nt: TGCAGTGCTCCGAAGGCGGGTCCGGGGGATACGCAGTATTTT

d_gene: -
v_gene: TRBV4-1
abundance: -
j_gene: TRBJ2-5
CDR3aa: CASSQDLLPVKETQYF
CDR3nt: TGCGCCAGCAGCCAAGATTTACTACCGGTCAAAGAGACCCAGTACTTC

d_gene: -
v_gene: TRBV5-6
abundance: few
j_gene: TRBJ2-7
CDR3aa: CASSLRTNGNYEQYF
CDR3nt: TGTGCCAGCAGCTTGAGGACCAACGGAAACTACGAGCAGTACTTC

d_gene: TRBD1
v_gene: TRBV7-9
abundance: few
j_gene: TRBJ2-7
CDR3aa: CASSLTGTGLSEQYF
CDR3nt: TGTGCCAGCAGCCTGACCGGGACAGGGCTCTCCGAGCAGTACTTC

d_gene: -
v_gene: TRBV7-2
abundance: -
j_gene: TRBJ2-7
CDR3aa: CASSLGSGTTGEQYF
CDR3nt: TGTGCCAGCAGCTTAGGCAGCGGCACTACGGGGGAGCAGTACTTC

d_gene: -
v_gene: TRBV20-1
abundance: -
j_gene: TRBJ2-1
CDR3aa: CSADSSSYNEQFF
CDR3nt: TGCAGTGCGGACAGTAGCTCCTACAATGAGCAGTTCTTC

d_gene: TRBD2
v_gene: TRBV5-4
abundance: -
j_gene: TRBJ2-1
CDR3aa: CASSSSASGTFNEQFF
CDR3nt: TGTGCCAGCAGCTCCTCGGCTAGCGGGACCTTCAATGAGCAGTTCTTC

d_gene: -
v_gene: TRBV7-2
abundance: -
j_gene: TRBJ2-6
CDR3aa: CASSSYREGSGANVLTF
CDR3nt: TGTGCCAGCAGCTCCTACAGGGAGGGTTCTGGGGCCAACGTCCTGACTTTC

d_gene: -
v_gene: TRBV20-1
abundance: few
j_gene: TRBJ2-1
CDR3aa: CSARDDRMYYNEQFF
CDR3nt: TGCAGTGCTAGAGACGACAGGATGTACTACAATGAGCAGTTCTTC

d_gene: -
v_gene: TRBV7-9
abundance: -
j_gene: TRBJ2-7
CDR3aa: CASSLVGRDNEQYF
CDR3nt: TGTGCCAGCAGCTTGGTAGGCAGAGACAATGAGCAGTACTTC

d_gene: -
v_gene: TRBV5-5
abundance: -
j_gene: TRBJ2-7
CDR3aa: CASSYGHGTYEQYF
CDR3nt: TGTGCCAGCAGCTATGGACACGGAACCTACGAGCAGTACTTC

d_gene: -
v_gene: TRBV20-1
abundance: -
j_gene: TRBJ1-4
CDR3aa: CSAPLGGGEKLFF
CDR3nt: TGCAGTGCTCCGCTGGGGGGGGGAGAAAAACTGTTTTTT

d_gene: TRBD2
v_gene: TRBV11-2
abundance: -
j_gene: TRBJ2-7
CDR3aa: CASSLLTSGSTDEQYF
CDR3nt: TGTGCCAGCAGCTTACTTACTAGCGGGAGTACCGACGAGCAGTACTTC

d_gene: TRBD2
v_gene: TRBV10-3
abundance: -
j_gene: TRBJ2-3
CDR3aa: CAISRAGDSDTQYF
CDR3nt: TGTGCCATCAGCCGAGCGGGAGATTCAGATACGCAGTATTTT